This paragraph covers one T cell receptor (beta chain) sequence. Its specificity is not known. Trimming cost V 5 bases and J 5 bases, with 19 bases left between them. The CDR3 is made up of 16 amino acids. In germline, CDR1 is WSHSY, CDR2 SAAADI. The sample comes from a study of cytomegalovirus exposure and HLA in healthy donors. Primers: 60 Vbeta forward and 13 Jbeta reverse. Only in-frame clones appear in the TCRdb table, and some are missing; sequencing was by immunoSEQ multiplex PCR. The repertoire holds about 230,000 clones, around nine tenths seen once, with 0.95% to 1.1% in the top ten. Overall study results and limits: A missense DCLRE1C variant was associated with V- and J-gene trimming of TCR beta chains in a later analysis, and an independent cohort replicated the association. TRBV6-2, TRBV6-3 and other indistinguishable V segments were excluded.

Sequences were obtained from PBMCs. V usage is TRBV10-2 and J usage is TRBJ2-1; no definite D call. The receptor was isolated from a woman younger than 35 in good health and CMV-seronegative. The CDR3 reads CASSRLLERQNNEQFF. DNA of the CDR3: TGCGCCAGCAGTCGGCTGTTGGAGCGCCAAAACAATGAGCAGTTCTTC.